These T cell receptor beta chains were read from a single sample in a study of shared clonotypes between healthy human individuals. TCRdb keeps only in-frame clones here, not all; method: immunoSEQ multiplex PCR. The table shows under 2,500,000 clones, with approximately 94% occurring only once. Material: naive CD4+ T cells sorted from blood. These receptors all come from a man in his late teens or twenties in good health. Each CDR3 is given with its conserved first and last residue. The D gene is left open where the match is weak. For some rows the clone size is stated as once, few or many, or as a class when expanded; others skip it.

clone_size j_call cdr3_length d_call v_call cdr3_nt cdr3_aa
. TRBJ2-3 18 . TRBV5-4 TGTGCCAGCAGCTTGGGTGGAGGGCCTCCCTCTAGCACAGATACGCAGTATTTT CASSLGGGPPSSTDTQYF
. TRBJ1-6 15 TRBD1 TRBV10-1 TGCGCCAGCAGTGCCGGGACAGAAAATAATTCACCCCTCCACTTT CASSAGTENNSPLHF
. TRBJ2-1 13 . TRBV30 TGTGCCTGGAGTGCGAACAGGGACAATGAGCAGTTCTTC CAWSANRDNEQFF
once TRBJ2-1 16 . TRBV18 TGTGCCAGCTCACCACCTGAGGTCCTTTACAGGAGTGAGCAGTTCTTC CASSPPEVLYRSEQFF
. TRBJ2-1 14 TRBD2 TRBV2 TGTGCCAGCAGTGCTAGCGGGAGAGGCTATGAGCAGTTCTTC CASSASGRGYEQFF
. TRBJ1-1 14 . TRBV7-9 TGTGCCAGCAGCTTAAGGCAGCTTAACACTGAAGCTTTCTTT CASSLRQLNTEAFF
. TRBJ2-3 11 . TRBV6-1 TGTGCCAGCAGTGAGGCAGATACGCAGTATTTT CASSEADTQYF
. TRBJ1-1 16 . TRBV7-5 TGTGCCAGAAGCCCTCTCTTCCTGCCGAAGAACACTGAAGCTTTCTTT CARSPLFLPKNTEAFF
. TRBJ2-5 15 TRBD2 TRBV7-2 TGTGCCAGCAGCTTAAACGCGGGAGGGAAGGAGACCCAGTACTTC CASSLNAGGKETQYF
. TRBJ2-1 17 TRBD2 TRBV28 TGTGCCAGCAAAAACGTATTACTAGCGGGGGGACACAATGAGCAGTTCTTC CASKNVLLAGGHNEQFF
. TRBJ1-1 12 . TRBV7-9 TGTGCCAGCAGCTTTGGGGATCTGACAGCTTTCTTT CASSFGDLTAFF
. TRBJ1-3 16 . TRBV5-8 TGTGCCAGCAGCTTGGCCTGGGGCCGCTCTGGAAACACCATATATTTT CASSLAWGRSGNTIYF
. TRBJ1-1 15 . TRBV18 TGTGCCAGCTCACTGACCGGGGGCTCGGACACTGAAGCTTTCTTT CASSLTGGSDTEAFF
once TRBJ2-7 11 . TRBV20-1 TGCAGTGTATCCAGGGCGGACGAGCAGTACTTC CSVSRADEQYF
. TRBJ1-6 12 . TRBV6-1 TGTGCCAGCAGTGACAAGGACCGATCCCTCCACTTT CASSDKDRSLHF
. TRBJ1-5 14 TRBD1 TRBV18 TGTGCCAGCTCAGTCGGACAGGGTTATCAGCCCCAGCATTTT CASSVGQGYQPQHF
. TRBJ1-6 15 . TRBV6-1 TGTGCCAGCAGTGAATGGGACGGCCATAATTCACCCCTCCACTTT CASSEWDGHNSPLHF
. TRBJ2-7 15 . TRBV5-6 TGTGCCAGCAGCCCCCTGAGTGGGAGCCCCTACGAGCAGTACTTC CASSPLSGSPYEQYF
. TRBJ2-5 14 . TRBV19 TGTGCCAGTAGTATAAATCCAGCGGAAGAGACCCAGTACTTC CASSINPAEETQYF
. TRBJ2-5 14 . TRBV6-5 TGTGCCAGCAGTTCCACGGGGGTACAAGAGACCCAGTACTTC CASSSTGVQETQYF
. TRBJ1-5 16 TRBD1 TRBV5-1 TGCGCCAGCAGCATCGGACAGGGGGGTGGCAATCAGCCCCAGCATTTT CASSIGQGGGNQPQHF
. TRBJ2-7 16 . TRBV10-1 TGCGCCAGCAGTGAGTCGAGGCCAGGCAGCAGAGAAGGGCAGTACTTC CASSESRPGSREGQYF
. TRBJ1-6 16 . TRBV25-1 TGTGCCAGCAGTGCCGACGGCCCAGCAACTAATTCACCCCTCCACTTT CASSADGPATNSPLHF
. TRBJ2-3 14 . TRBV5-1 TGCGCCAGCAGCTTGGGGGCAAACACAGATACGCAGTATTTT CASSLGANTDTQYF
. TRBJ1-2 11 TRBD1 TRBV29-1 TGCAGCGCGTGGACAGGGGATGGCTACACCTTC CSAWTGDGYTF
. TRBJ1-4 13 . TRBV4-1 TGCGCCAGCAGCCAAGGGACAATTGAAAAACTGTTTTTT CASSQGTIEKLFF
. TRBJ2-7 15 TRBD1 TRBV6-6 TGTGCCAGCAGTATCGGGACAGGGAGCTCCTACGAGCAGTACTTC CASSIGTGSSYEQYF
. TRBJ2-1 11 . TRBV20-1 TGCAGTGCTAGTATGCGGGATGAGCAGTTCTTC CSASMRDEQFF
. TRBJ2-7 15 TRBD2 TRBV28 TGTGCCAGCAGCTCCTGGACTAGCGGGATCTACGAGCAGTACTTC CASSSWTSGIYEQYF
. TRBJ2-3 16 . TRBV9 TGTGCCAGCAGCGGACAAGCGCTTTTCCGCACAGATACGCAGTATTTT CASSGQALFRTDTQYF
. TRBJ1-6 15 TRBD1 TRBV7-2 TGTGCCAGCAGCTTCGGGACAGGGTATAATTCACCCCTCCACTTT CASSFGTGYNSPLHF
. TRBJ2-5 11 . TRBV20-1 TGCAGTGGGTTAGGGATGGACGCCCAGTACTTC CSGLGMDAQYF
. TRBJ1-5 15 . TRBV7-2 TGTGCCAGCAGCTCCCAAGGCCCGAGCAATCAGCCCCAGCATTTT CASSSQGPSNQPQHF
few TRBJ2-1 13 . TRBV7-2 TGTGCCAGCAGCTTAAGCCGGGACAATGAGCAGTTCTTC CASSLSRDNEQFF
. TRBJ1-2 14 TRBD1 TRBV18 TGTGCCAGCTCACCGGGGACAGATAACTATGGCTACACCTTC CASSPGTDNYGYTF
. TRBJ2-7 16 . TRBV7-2 TGTGCCAGCAGCTTACTACACTTAAGTTATTCCTACGAGCAGTACTTC CASSLLHLSYSYEQYF
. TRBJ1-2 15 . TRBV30 TGTGCCTGGAGTGTACGGGTCAGGGGAGAGGGTGGCTACACCTTC CAWSVRVRGEGGYTF